The sequence of this T cell receptor beta chain was determined in a study of T cell repertoires in cytomegalovirus infection. TCRdb reanalysed the reads using MiXCR and keeps one entry per CDR3 protein. Of hundreds of thousands of distinct CDR3 sequences detected, approximately 40% appear once; the ten largest clones hold around 3%. About this clonotype: Its target is not known.

General study points: Summed frequency of shared TCR beta families picked out CMV carriers who also had the relevant HLA.

This CDR3 comprises 15 residues. The germline V gene has CDR1 LNHDA and CDR2 SQIVND (reference sequence). The trim removed 3 bases at V and 6 bases at J, leaving 4 bases unmatched. Sequencing was done on a sample of PBMCs. V gene TRBV19 combines with J gene TRBJ2-2; 10 positions match TRBD2. This sequence was found in a human donor in good health (CMV status not recorded). Some clones in this sample may be carry-over from other donors' samples. The CDR3 nucleotides are TGTGCCAGTAGTATTCAGAGCGGGGGGGCCGGGGAGCTGTTTTTT. Protein product: CASSIQSGGAGELFF.